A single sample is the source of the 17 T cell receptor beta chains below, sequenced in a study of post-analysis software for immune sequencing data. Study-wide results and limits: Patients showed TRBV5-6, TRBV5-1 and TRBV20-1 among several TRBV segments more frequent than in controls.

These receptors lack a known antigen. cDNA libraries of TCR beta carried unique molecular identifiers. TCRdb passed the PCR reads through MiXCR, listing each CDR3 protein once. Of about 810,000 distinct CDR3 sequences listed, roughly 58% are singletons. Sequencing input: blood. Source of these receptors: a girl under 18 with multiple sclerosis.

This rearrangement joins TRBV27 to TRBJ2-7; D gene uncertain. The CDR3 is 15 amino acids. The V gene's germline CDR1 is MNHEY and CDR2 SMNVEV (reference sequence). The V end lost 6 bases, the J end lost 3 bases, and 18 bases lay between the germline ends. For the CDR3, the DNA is TGTGCCAGCAGCACCCTGCCTTATGCTGACTACGAGCAGTACTTC. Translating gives CASSTLPYADYEQYF.

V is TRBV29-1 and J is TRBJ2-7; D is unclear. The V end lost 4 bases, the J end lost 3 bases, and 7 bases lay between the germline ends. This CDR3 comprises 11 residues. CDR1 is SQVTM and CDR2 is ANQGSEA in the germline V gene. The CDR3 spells CSVAEGYEQYF. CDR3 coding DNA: TGCAGCGTTGCAGAAGGCTACGAGCAGTACTTC.

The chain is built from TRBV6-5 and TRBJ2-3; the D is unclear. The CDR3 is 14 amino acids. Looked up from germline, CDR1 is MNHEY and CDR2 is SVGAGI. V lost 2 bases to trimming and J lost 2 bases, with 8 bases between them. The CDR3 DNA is TGTGCCAGCAGTTACAACGAGTACACAGATACGCAGTATTTT. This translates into CASSYNEYTDTQYF.

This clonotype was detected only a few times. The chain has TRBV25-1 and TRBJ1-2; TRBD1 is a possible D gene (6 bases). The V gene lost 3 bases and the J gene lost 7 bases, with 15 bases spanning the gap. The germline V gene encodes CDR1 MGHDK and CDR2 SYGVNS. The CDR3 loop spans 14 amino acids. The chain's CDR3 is CASSDRGFGSGYTF. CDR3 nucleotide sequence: TGTGCCAGCAGTGACAGGGGCTTCGGTAGTGGCTACACCTTC.

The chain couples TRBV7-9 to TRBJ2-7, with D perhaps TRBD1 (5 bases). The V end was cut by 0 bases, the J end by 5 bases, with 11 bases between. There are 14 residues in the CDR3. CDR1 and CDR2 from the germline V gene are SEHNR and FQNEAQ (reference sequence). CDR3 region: CASSLAGPWDEQYF. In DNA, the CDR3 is TGTGCCAGCAGCTTAGCGGGGCCTTGGGACGAGCAGTACTTC.

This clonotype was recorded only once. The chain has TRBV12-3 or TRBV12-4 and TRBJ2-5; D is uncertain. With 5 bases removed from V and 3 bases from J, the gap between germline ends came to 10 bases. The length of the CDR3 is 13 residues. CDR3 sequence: CASSPGPEETQYF. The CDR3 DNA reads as TGTGCCAGCAGTCCTGGACCGGAAGAGACCCAGTACTTC.

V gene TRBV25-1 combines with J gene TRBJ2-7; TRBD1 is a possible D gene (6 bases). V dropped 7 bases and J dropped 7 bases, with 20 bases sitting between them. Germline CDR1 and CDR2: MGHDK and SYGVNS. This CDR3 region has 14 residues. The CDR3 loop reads CASISGQKPKEQYF. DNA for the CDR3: TGTGCCAGCATTAGTGGACAGAAACCTAAGGAGCAGTACTTC.

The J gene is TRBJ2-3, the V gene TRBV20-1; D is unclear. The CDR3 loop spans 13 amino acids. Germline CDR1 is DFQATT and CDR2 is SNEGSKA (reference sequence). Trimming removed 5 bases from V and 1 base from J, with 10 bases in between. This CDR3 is CSAEREGTDTQYF. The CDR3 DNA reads TGCAGTGCTGAGCGTGAGGGCACAGATACGCAGTATTTT.

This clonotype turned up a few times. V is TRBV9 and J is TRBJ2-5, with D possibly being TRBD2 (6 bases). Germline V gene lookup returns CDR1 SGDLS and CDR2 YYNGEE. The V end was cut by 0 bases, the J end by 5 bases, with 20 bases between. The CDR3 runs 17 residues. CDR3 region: CASSVAARHSAGETQYF. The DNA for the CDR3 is TGTGCCAGCAGCGTAGCGGCCCGGCACTCGGCGGGGGAGACCCAGTACTTC. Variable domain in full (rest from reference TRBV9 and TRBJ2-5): DSGVTQTPKHLITATGQRVTLRCSPRSGDLSVYWYQQSLDQGLQFLIQYYNGEERAKGNILERFSAQQFPDLHSELNLSSLELGDSALYFCASSVAARHSAGETQYFGPGTRLLVL.

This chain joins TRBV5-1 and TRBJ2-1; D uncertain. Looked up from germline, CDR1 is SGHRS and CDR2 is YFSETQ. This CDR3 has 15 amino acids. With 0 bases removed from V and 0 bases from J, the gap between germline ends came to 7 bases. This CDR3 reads CASSLGAVSYNEQFF. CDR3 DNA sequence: TGCGCCAGCAGCTTGGGGGCAGTCTCCTACAATGAGCAGTTCTTC. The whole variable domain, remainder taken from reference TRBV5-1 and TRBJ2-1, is KAGVTQTPRYLIKTRGQQVTLSCSPISGHRSVSWYQQTPGQGLQFLFEYFSETQRNKGNFPGRFSGRQFSNSRSEMNVSTLELGDSALYLCASSLGAVSYNEQFFGPGTRLTVL.

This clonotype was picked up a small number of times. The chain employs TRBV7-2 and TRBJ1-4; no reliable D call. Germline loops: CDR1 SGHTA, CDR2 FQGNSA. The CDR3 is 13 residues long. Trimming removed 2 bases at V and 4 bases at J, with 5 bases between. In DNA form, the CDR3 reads TGTGCCAGCAGCTTACGGTATAATGAAAAACTGTTTTTT. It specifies CASSLRYNEKLFF.

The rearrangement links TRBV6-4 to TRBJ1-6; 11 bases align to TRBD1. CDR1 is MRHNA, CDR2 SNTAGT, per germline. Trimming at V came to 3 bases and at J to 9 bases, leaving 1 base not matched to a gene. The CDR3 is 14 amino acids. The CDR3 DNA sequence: TGTGCCAGCAGTGAGGGACAGGGGGTTTCACCCCTCCACTTT. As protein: CASSEGQGVSPLHF.

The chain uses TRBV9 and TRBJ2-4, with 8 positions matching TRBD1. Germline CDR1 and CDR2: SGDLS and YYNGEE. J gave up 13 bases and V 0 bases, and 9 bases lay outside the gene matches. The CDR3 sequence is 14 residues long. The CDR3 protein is CASSVVEDRAEQYF. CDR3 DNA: TGTGCCAGCAGCGTAGTAGAGGACAGGGCTGAGCAGTACTTC.

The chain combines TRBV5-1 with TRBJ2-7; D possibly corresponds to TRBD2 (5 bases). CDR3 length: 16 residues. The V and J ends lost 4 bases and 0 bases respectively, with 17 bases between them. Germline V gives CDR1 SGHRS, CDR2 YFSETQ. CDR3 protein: CASSPGLFPSSYEQYF. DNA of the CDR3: TGCGCCAGCAGCCCAGGACTTTTCCCGAGCTCCTACGAGCAGTACTTC.

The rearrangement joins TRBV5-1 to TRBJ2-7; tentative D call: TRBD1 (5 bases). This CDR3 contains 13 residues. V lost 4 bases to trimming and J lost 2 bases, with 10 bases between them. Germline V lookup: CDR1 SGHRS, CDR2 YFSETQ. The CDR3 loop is CASSTDSPYEQYF. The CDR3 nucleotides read TGCGCCAGCAGCACCGACAGTCCCTACGAGCAGTACTTC. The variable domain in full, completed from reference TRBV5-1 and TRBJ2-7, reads KAGVTQTPRYLIKTRGQQVTLSCSPISGHRSVSWYQQTPGQGLQFLFEYFSETQRNKGNFPGRFSGRQFSNSRSEMNVSTLELGDSALYLCASSTDSPYEQYFGPGTRLTVT.

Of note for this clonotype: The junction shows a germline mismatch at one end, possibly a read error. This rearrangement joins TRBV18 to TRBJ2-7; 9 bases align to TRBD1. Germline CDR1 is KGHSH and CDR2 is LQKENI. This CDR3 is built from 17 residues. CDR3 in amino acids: CAGSQQTGGESSYEQYF. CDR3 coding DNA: TGTGCCGGCTCACAGCAGACAGGGGGTGAAAGCTCCTACGAGCAGTACTTC.

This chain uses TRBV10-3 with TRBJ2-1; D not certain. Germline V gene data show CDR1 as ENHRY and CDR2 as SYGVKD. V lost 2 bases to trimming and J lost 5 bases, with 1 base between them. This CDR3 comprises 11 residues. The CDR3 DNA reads TGTGCCATCAGTGAGAACAATGAGCAGTTCTTC. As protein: CAISENNEQFF.